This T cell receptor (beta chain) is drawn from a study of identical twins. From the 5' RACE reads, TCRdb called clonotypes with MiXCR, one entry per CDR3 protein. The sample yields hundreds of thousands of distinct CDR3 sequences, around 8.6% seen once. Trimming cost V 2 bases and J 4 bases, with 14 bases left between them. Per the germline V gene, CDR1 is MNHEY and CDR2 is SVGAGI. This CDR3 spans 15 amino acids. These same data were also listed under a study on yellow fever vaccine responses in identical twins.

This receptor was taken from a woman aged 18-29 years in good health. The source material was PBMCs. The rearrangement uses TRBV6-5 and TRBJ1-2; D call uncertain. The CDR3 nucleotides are TGTGCCAGCAGTTACGCCCCCCTGGGTGGCTATGGCTACACCTTC. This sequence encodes CASSYAPLGGYGYTF.